The present T cell receptor beta chain was sequenced within a study of blood T cell repertoires in COVID-19. Study details: Both acute and convalescent COVID-19 samples were obtained from the United States, Italy and Spain. T cells, B-cell-depleted T cells, or PBMCs provided the cDNA or gDNA that served as material.

Germline V gene lookup returns CDR1 LNHNV and CDR2 YYDKDF (reference sequence). The CDR3 is 13 residues long. The J segment lost 13 bases and the V segment lost 2 bases, leaving 4 bases of the junction unmatched. In the original processing: Reference gene primers were amplified, and this amplification served to estimate nucleated cell counts. Assay used: immunoSEQ multiplex PCR; TCRdb lists only in-frame clones, some missing. V and J calls plus clone size are reproduced from that table; the DNA served to infer D and trimming. The sample holds a few hundred thousand clones, more than 70% seen once. The chain carries TRBV15 and TRBJ2-1; 11 bases align to TRBD2. Sequencing used peripheral blood. This clonotype was sampled from a middle-aged woman who had recovered from COVID-19. The CDR3 DNA reads as TGTGCCACCAGCAGACTACTAGCGGGAGTACAGTTCTTC. Protein sequence: CATSRLLAGVQFF. Full variable domain (rest looked up from reference TRBV15 and TRBJ2-1): DAMVIQNPRYQVTQFGKPVTLSCSQTLNHNVMYWYQQKSSQAPKLLFHYYDKDFNNEADTPDNFQSRRPNTSFCFLDIRSPGLGDTAMYLCATSRLLAGVQFFGPGTRLTVL.